The TCR beta chain described here comes from a study of control samples from healthy donors and cancer patients. Clones were read by immunoSEQ multiplex PCR, and TCRdb kept only the in-frame ones, dropping some. This table holds around 200,000 clones, 90% to 95% found once. Between the trimmed V and J ends, which lost 2 bases and 8 bases, there was a span of 10 bases. CDR1 MNHEY and CDR2 SVGAGI come from the germline V gene. The CDR3 is 13 amino acids. The TCR sequence derives from a young man in good health. Sequenced input: blood. The chain couples TRBV6-5 to TRBJ2-1; tentatively, D is TRBD1 (5 bases). CDR3 DNA sequence: TGTGCCAGCAGTTACACCGACAGACATGAGCAGTTCTTC. Its translation is CASSYTDRHEQFF.